The table lists the clone carrying this TCR beta chain with many counts. Its antigen is as yet unknown. The record originates from a study of neurological immune-mediated disorders. Where libraries were unsorted, they were derived from 2 million PBMCs stored at -80 degrees C. The CDR3 runs 15 residues. Trimming removed 0 bases from V and 10 bases from J, with 13 bases in between. Germline CDR1 and CDR2: LGHNA and YNFKEQ. TCRdb called the 5' RACE reads again in MiXCR, with one record for every CDR3 protein. The data hold tens of thousands of distinct CDR3 sequences, with 9% to 12% observed a single time. Broader study findings: The greatest degree of TCR clonal expansion was observed in HTLV-1-associated myelopathy, with the lowest in multiple sclerosis, below that of healthy controls. Private repertoires in all groups were suggested by the finding that expanded clones across subjects shared no CDR3 amino acid sequences.

The sequence came from a man aged 35 to 55 in good health. The rearrangement links TRBV4-2 to TRBJ1-6, with D unresolved. Sequenced material: PBMCs. CDR3 amino acids: CASSQDPSTPSPLHF. The DNA of the CDR3 is TGTGCCAGCAGCCAAGATCCCTCAACCCCCTCACCCCTCCACTTT.